This entry concerns a single TCR beta chain. Its antigen is currently unknown. The V gene's germline CDR1 is SQVTM and CDR2 ANQGSEA. V was trimmed by 4 bases and J by 2 bases, leaving 11 bases between them. The CDR3 sequence is 13 residues long. The data were produced by immunoSEQ multiplex PCR, yet TCRdb's version contains in-frame clones alone and is incomplete. Of about half a million clones listed, about 74% are singletons. Donors were healthy HIV-negative adults without recent acute infections or vaccinations. The entry originates in a study of shared clonotypes between healthy human individuals. As for the study in general: Sampling drew on donors who were a couple of women and three men aged 18 to 49. General study findings and limits: The authors expected sequencing depth to affect clonotype sharing among donors.

Sequenced: PBMCs. The receptor comes from a woman aged 40 to 50 in good health. Some clones in this sample may be carry-over from other donors' samples. The chain has TRBV29-1 and TRBJ1-2, with D perhaps matching TRBD1 (5 bases). CDR3 sequence: CSVGSQENYGYTF. The CDR3 coding sequence is TGCAGCGTTGGGTCACAGGAGAACTATGGCTACACCTTC.